The text below deals with one T cell receptor beta chain. Its target is not known. After expansion with viral peptide pools in the ViraFEST assay, antigen-specific CD4+ T cells were sequenced. The culture ran for approximately 10 days, and then CD4+ T cells were isolated. All study participants received two doses of BNT162b2 or mRNA-1273 vaccine. This sample was included in a study of vaccination effects on CD4 cells after COVID-19. Generated by immunoSEQ multiplex PCR, the TCRdb table keeps only in-frame clones and is missing some. The sample holds tens of thousands of clones, about four fifths seen once. This CDR3 is built from 15 residues. V lost 5 bases and J lost 6, with 16 bases in between. Germline V CDR1 and CDR2: LNHDA, SQIVND (reference sequence).

The receptor comes from a human donor who received a COVID-19 vaccine. Some clones in this sample may be carry-over from other donors' samples. The material was CD4+ T cells from PBMCs cultured with SARS-CoV-2 spike peptides, obtained after COVID-19 vaccination. V is TRBV19 and J is TRBJ2-2; D might be TRBD1 (6 bases). DNA for the CDR3: TGTGCCAGTAGTCCCATTTTATCAGGGGCCGGGGAGCTGTTTTTT. This gives the protein CASSPILSGAGELFF.